A selection of T cell receptor beta chains follows, all from one sample in a study of blood T cells in healthy people across ages. MiXCR was run by TCRdb on the 5' RACE reads, yielding one entry per CDR3 protein. The table lists 1 million or so distinct CDR3 sequences, 45% of them singletons. Sequencing was carried out using blood. The receptors stem from a woman aged 55 to 70 in good health. Both conserved end residues are part of each CDR3. D genes are given only for firm matches. Clone sizes are given selectively: once, few, many, or a class where the clone is expanded.

D gene	J gene	V gene	clone size	CDR3 protein	CDR3 DNA
-	TRBJ2-3	TRBV10-1	few	CASSESRSRDRRSDTQYF	TGCGCCAGCAGTGAGTCGAGATCGCGTGACAGGCGGTCGGATACGCAGTATTTT
TRBD2	TRBJ2-7	TRBV27	once	CASSNSPTSAYEQYF	TGTGCCAGCAGTAATTCCCCTACTAGCGCCTACGAGCAGTACTTC
TRBD2	TRBJ2-7	TRBV20-1	-	CSAATSSGASYEQYF	TGCAGTGCTGCAACTTCTAGCGGGGCATCCTACGAGCAGTACTTC
-	TRBJ2-3	TRBV15	-	CATSRFSDHLADTQYF	TGTGCCACCAGCAGATTCTCCGACCACCTAGCAGATACGCAGTATTTT
TRBD2	TRBJ2-7	TRBV7-2	-	CASSLVVSSGRFAYEQYF	TGTGCCAGCAGCCTTGTGGTCTCAAGCGGGAGGTTTGCCTACGAGCAGTACTTC
-	TRBJ2-7	TRBV10-2	-	CASKWVADDYEQYF	TGCGCCTCGAAGTGGGTAGCAGACGACTACGAGCAGTACTTC
-	TRBJ2-7	TRBV21-1	-	CASSIITTEGPSSYEQYF	TGTGCCAGCAGTATAATTACTACAGAGGGCCCGAGCTCCTACGAGCAGTACTTC
-	TRBJ2-5	TRBV28	-	CASSLGGLGTVHETQYF	TGTGCCAGCAGTTTAGGGGGTCTGGGGACCGTCCATGAGACCCAGTACTTC
-	TRBJ2-3	TRBV20-1	-	CSARDSLDRDTQYF	TGCAGTGCTAGAGATTCACTAGATAGAGATACGCAGTATTTT
-	TRBJ2-7	TRBV5-1	few	CASSLTPASYEQYF	TGCGCCAGCAGCCTCACCCCCGCCTCCTACGAGCAGTACTTC
-	TRBJ2-4	TRBV10-3	few	CAISEDGVLAKNIQYF	TGTGCCATCAGTGAGGATGGGGTTCTAGCCAAAAACATTCAGTACTTC
-	TRBJ2-3	TRBV28	-	CAGGKMDGTDTQYF	TGTGCCGGAGGGAAGATGGATGGCACAGATACGCAGTATTTT
TRBD1	TRBJ1-1	TRBV27	few	CASTENRGTEAFF	TGTGCCAGCACCGAAAACAGGGGCACTGAAGCTTTCTTT
TRBD2	TRBJ2-5	TRBV4-1	once	CASSQEAGTGEQYF	TGCGCCAGCAGCCAAGAAGCGGGAACTGGTGAGCAGTACTTC
TRBD2	TRBJ2-1	TRBV7-9	-	CASRLSPGGLRYNEQFF	TGTGCCAGCAGACTCAGCCCGGGAGGGCTTCGGTACAATGAGCAGTTCTTC
TRBD2	TRBJ2-3	TRBV3-1	few	CASSPGAGGGHTQYF	TGTGCCAGCAGCCCAGGGGCGGGCGGGGGGCATACGCAGTATTTT
-	TRBJ1-6	TRBV6-6	-	CASSYGQGLNSPLHF	TGTGCCAGCAGTTACGGGCAGGGGCTCAATTCACCCCTCCACTTT
-	TRBJ2-7	TRBV20-1	-	CSARGDRSRNEQYF	TGCAGTGCTAGAGGGGACCGGTCTAGGAACGAGCAGTACTTC
-	TRBJ2-4	TRBV29-1	-	CSIGSRVIQYF	TGCAGCATTGGGAGCAGGGTCATTCAGTACTTC
TRBD1	TRBJ2-5	TRBV18	few	CASSPGQGRQETQYF	TGTGCCAGCTCACCGGGACAGGGGCGACAAGAGACCCAGTACTTC
-	TRBJ2-3	TRBV10-3	few	CAISQLTDTQYF	TGTGCCATCAGTCAGCTCACAGATACGCAGTATTTT
-	TRBJ1-1	TRBV20-1	-	CSATTSGSCFF	TGCAGTGCTACGACTAGCGGGAGTTGTTTCTTT
-	TRBJ2-7	TRBV7-2	-	CASSSRRGPVGYEQYF	TGTGCCAGCAGCTCTCGGCGGGGACCAGTAGGTTACGAGCAGTACTTC
TRBD1	TRBJ2-3	TRBV7-9	once	CASSHPGQKKNWLTDTQYF	TGTGCCAGCAGCCACCCGGGACAGAAAAAGAATTGGCTCACAGATACGCAGTATTTT
-	TRBJ1-1	TRBV27	-	CASSTGIMNTEAFF	TGTGCCAGCAGTACGGGTATAATGAACACTGAAGCTTTCTTT
-	TRBJ2-7	TRBV4-1	-	CASSQVQGRGYEQYF	TGCGCCAGCAGCCAAGTCCAAGGGCGGGGCTACGAGCAGTACTTC
-	TRBJ2-1	TRBV5-1	few	CASSSSPREQFF	TGCGCCAGCAGCTCGAGCCCCCGTGAGCAGTTCTTC
TRBD1	TRBJ2-1	TRBV6-5	once	CASSYLARGRRDTYNEQFF	TGTGCCAGCAGTTACCTCGCCAGGGGGCGGCGGGACACCTACAATGAGCAGTTCTTC
TRBD1	TRBJ2-7	TRBV3-1	few	CASSQNPTGVSYEQYF	TGTGCCAGCAGCCAGAATCCGACAGGGGTCTCCTACGAGCAGTACTTC
TRBD2	TRBJ2-5	TRBV9	-	CASTPAGREETQYF	TGTGCCAGCACACCAGCGGGAAGGGAAGAGACCCAGTACTTC
TRBD1	TRBJ2-7	TRBV14	-	CASSQDRVGDSHNEQYF	TGTGCCAGCAGCCAAGATCGGGTCGGGGACAGTCACAATGAGCAGTACTTC
-	TRBJ1-1	TRBV9	-	CASSEWVNTEAFF	TGTGCCAGCAGCGAGTGGGTGAACACTGAAGCTTTCTTT
TRBD2	TRBJ2-3	TRBV6-2/TRBV6-3	few	CASVLSGVSGKDTQYF	TGTGCCAGCGTACTCAGCGGGGTAAGCGGGAAAGATACGCAGTATTTT
-	TRBJ2-2	TRBV19	-	CASSNIGSGELFF	TGTGCCAGTAGTAATATCGGGTCCGGGGAGCTGTTTTTT
-	TRBJ2-5	TRBV28	few	CASISGGVVAQYF	TGTGCCAGCATCTCCGGAGGGGTGGTGGCCCAGTACTTC
TRBD1	TRBJ2-3	TRBV7-9	-	CASSSTDRGRDTQYF	TGTGCCAGCAGCAGCACGGACAGGGGGCGCGATACGCAGTATTTT
-	TRBJ1-4	TRBV6-1	-	CASSDRATVGRGKLFF	TGTGCCAGCAGTGATCGGGCCACAGTTGGGAGAGGAAAACTGTTTTTT
TRBD1	TRBJ1-5	TRBV20-1	-	CSAILDRSRYSNQPQHF	TGCAGTGCTATCTTGGACAGGAGCAGATATAGCAATCAGCCCCAGCATTTT
-	TRBJ2-3	TRBV25-1	few	CASRSEGGTQYF	TGTGCCAGCAGATCGGAGGGGGGTACGCAGTATTTT
TRBD2	TRBJ2-3	TRBV29-1	few	CSVASGWKGTDTQYF	TGCAGCGTTGCTAGCGGGTGGAAAGGGACAGATACGCAGTATTTT
-	TRBJ2-6	TRBV7-2	few	CASSPRVVGSGANVLTF	TGTGCCAGCAGCCCGCGGGTGGTGGGCTCTGGGGCCAACGTCCTGACTTTC
-	TRBJ2-3	TRBV6-6	few	CASSRPGRDEDTQYF	TGTGCCAGCAGCCGCCCCGGCAGGGACGAGGATACGCAGTATTTT
-	TRBJ2-1	TRBV4-1	-	CASSQGWRLLSSYNEQFF	TGCGCCAGCAGCCAAGGATGGCGACTCTTGAGCTCCTACAATGAGCAGTTCTTC
-	TRBJ2-3	TRBV11-2	-	CASSLELSTDTQYF	TGTGCCAGCAGCTTAGAACTGAGCACAGATACGCAGTATTTT
-	TRBJ2-7	TRBV3-1	-	CASSRSIATSSYEQYF	TGTGCCAGCAGCCGCTCAATAGCAACGAGCTCCTACGAGCAGTACTTC
-	TRBJ2-1	TRBV9	few	CASSVEGNTNEQFF	TGTGCCAGCAGCGTAGAAGGTAATACCAATGAGCAGTTCTTC
-	TRBJ1-4	TRBV12-3/TRBV12-4	-	CASRRDATNEKLFF	TGTGCCTCCCGGCGGGACGCAACTAATGAAAAACTGTTTTTT
TRBD2	TRBJ2-6	TRBV27	few	CASSISGVGANVLTF	TGTGCCAGCAGTATCAGCGGGGTTGGGGCCAACGTCCTGACTTTC
TRBD2	TRBJ2-1	TRBV6-2/TRBV6-3	-	CASSYLASGESYNEQFF	TGTGCTAGCAGTTACTTGGCTAGCGGGGAATCCTACAATGAGCAGTTCTTC
TRBD2	TRBJ2-7	TRBV6-1	few	CASRVAGDYEQYF	TGTGCCAGCCGGGTAGCGGGGGACTACGAGCAGTACTTC
TRBD2	TRBJ2-6	TRBV6-5	-	CASSWMSRGGSYSGANVLTF	TGTGCCAGCAGTTGGATGTCACGGGGGGGGTCATACTCTGGGGCCAACGTCCTGACTTTC
-	TRBJ2-1	TRBV12-3/TRBV12-4	-	CASSFYRETYNEQFF	TGTGCCAGCAGTTTTTACAGGGAGACCTACAATGAGCAGTTCTTC
TRBD2	TRBJ2-1	TRBV3-1	-	CASSQTTRTRLNNEQFF	TGTGCCAGCAGCCAGACTACTCGGACTAGACTCAACAATGAGCAGTTCTTC
TRBD1	TRBJ2-2	TRBV29-1	many	CSVMTGANTGELFF	TGCAGCGTCATGACAGGGGCGAACACCGGGGAGCTGTTTTTT
-	TRBJ2-7	TRBV3-1	few	CASSQGPVSEQYF	TGTGCCAGCAGCCAGGGCCCTGTTAGCGAGCAGTACTTC
TRBD2	TRBJ2-1	TRBV20-1	-	CSATAGVTYNERFF	TGCAGCGCAACAGCGGGAGTTACCTACAATGAGCGGTTCTTC
-	TRBJ2-3	TRBV2	-	CASSNAVGERNTDTQYF	TGTGCCAGCAGTAACGCTGTTGGCGAGAGGAACACAGATACGCAGTATTTT
TRBD2	TRBJ2-3	TRBV9	-	CASGTSGSSTDTQYF	TGTGCCAGCGGAACTAGCGGTTCTAGCACAGATACGCAGTATTTT
-	TRBJ2-1	TRBV5-1	-	CASSSGHENEQFF	TGCGCCAGCAGCTCGGGACACGAGAATGAGCAGTTCTTC